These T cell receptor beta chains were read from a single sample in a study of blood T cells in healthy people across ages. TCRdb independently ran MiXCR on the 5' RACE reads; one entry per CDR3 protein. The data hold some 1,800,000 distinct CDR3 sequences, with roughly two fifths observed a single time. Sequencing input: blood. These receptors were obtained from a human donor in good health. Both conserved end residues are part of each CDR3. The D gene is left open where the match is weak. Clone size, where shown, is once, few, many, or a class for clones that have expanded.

CDR3aa: CASSYSWDRSNQPQHF; CDR3nt: TGTGCCAGCAGTTACTCGTGGGACAGATCCAATCAGCCCCAGCATTTT; d_gene: TRBD1; abundance: .; v_gene: TRBV6-2/TRBV6-3; j_gene: TRBJ1-5
CDR3aa: CASSCGLANTEAFF; CDR3nt: TGTGCCAGCAGCTGCGGACTCGCGAACACTGAAGCTTTCTTT; d_gene: .; abundance: .; v_gene: TRBV7-6; j_gene: TRBJ1-1
CDR3aa: CSARRAGDGETQYF; CDR3nt: TGCAGTGCTAGAAGGGCGGGGGACGGGGAGACCCAGTACTTC; d_gene: TRBD2; abundance: few; v_gene: TRBV20-1; j_gene: TRBJ2-5
CDR3aa: CASSYQQDRTNFYEQYF; CDR3nt: TGTGCCAGCAGTTACCAACAAGACAGGACGAATTTCTACGAGCAGTACTTC; d_gene: .; abundance: few; v_gene: TRBV6-2/TRBV6-3; j_gene: TRBJ2-7
CDR3aa: CASNQGGTRTALGANVLTF; CDR3nt: TGCGCCAGCAACCAAGGGGGGACAAGGACGGCTCTGGGGGCCAACGTCCTGACTTTC; d_gene: .; abundance: few; v_gene: TRBV4-1; j_gene: TRBJ2-6
CDR3aa: CASSPRTQRNEQYF; CDR3nt: TGTGCCAGCAGCCCCAGGACGCAGAGGAACGAGCAGTACTTC; d_gene: .; abundance: .; v_gene: TRBV7-8; j_gene: TRBJ2-7
CDR3aa: CASSEYGTPKAETQYF; CDR3nt: TGTGCCAGCAGTGAATATGGGACCCCAAAGGCGGAGACCCAGTACTTC; d_gene: .; abundance: .; v_gene: TRBV25-1; j_gene: TRBJ2-5
CDR3aa: CASSQAASGGGSYNEQFF; CDR3nt: TGCGCCAGCAGCCAAGCGGCTAGCGGGGGGGGCTCCTACAATGAGCAGTTCTTC; d_gene: TRBD2; abundance: .; v_gene: TRBV4-3; j_gene: TRBJ2-1
CDR3aa: CASSQEMVHRAGERNTEAFF; CDR3nt: TGTGCCAGCAGCCAAGAAATGGTGCACCGGGCGGGGGAAAGGAACACTGAAGCTTTCTTT; d_gene: .; abundance: .; v_gene: TRBV3-1; j_gene: TRBJ1-1
CDR3aa: CASSQDGEGRPYIDEQFF; CDR3nt: TGTGCCAGCAGCCAAGACGGGGAGGGCAGGCCATACATCGATGAGCAGTTCTTC; d_gene: TRBD2; abundance: .; v_gene: TRBV14; j_gene: TRBJ2-1
CDR3aa: CSVVVLGVSSYNEQFF; CDR3nt: TGCAGCGTGGTTGTTTTGGGGGTTAGCTCCTACAATGAGCAGTTCTTC; d_gene: .; abundance: .; v_gene: TRBV29-1; j_gene: TRBJ2-1
CDR3aa: CDSSQDRGRETQYF; CDR3nt: TGTGACAGCAGCCAAGATCGAGGTAGAGAGACCCAGTACTTC; d_gene: .; abundance: once; v_gene: TRBV14; j_gene: TRBJ2-5
CDR3aa: CASSQDPGDPYEQYF; CDR3nt: TGCGCCAGCAGCCAAGATCCTGGGGACCCCTACGAGCAGTACTTC; d_gene: .; abundance: .; v_gene: TRBV4-3; j_gene: TRBJ2-7
CDR3aa: CSGHLTGNEQFF; CDR3nt: TGCAGCGGACATCTTACAGGGAATGAGCAGTTCTTC; d_gene: .; abundance: few; v_gene: TRBV29-1; j_gene: TRBJ2-1
CDR3aa: CASSLPRPRLSGGSTDTQYF; CDR3nt: TGTGCCAGCAGCCTCCCCCGCCCCCGACTCTCGGGGGGAAGCACAGATACGCAGTATTTT; d_gene: TRBD2; abundance: .; v_gene: TRBV9; j_gene: TRBJ2-3
CDR3aa: CANSLTPPNSPLHF; CDR3nt: TGTGCCAACAGCTTAACCCCACCGAATTCACCCCTCCACTTT; d_gene: .; abundance: .; v_gene: TRBV13; j_gene: TRBJ1-6